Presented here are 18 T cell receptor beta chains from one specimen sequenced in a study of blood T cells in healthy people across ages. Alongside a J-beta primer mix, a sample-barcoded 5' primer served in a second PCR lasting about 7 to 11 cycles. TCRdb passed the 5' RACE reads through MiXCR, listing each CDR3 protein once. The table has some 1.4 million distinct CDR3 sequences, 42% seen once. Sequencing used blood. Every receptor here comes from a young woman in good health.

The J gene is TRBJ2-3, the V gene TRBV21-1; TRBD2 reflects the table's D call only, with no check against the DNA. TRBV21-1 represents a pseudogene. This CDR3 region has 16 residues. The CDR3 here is CASSKEASGTGDTQYF. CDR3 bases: TGTGCCAGCAGCAAAGAGGCTAGCGGGACGGGAGATACGCAGTATTTT.

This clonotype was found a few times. The CDR3 nucleotides read TGCGCCAGCAGCGCCCAGCTAGCGGGGATCTACAATGAGCAGTTCTTC. Its protein is CASSAQLAGIYNEQFF. The gene calls are TRBV5-1 and TRBJ2-1, with 9 bases lining up with TRBD2. Losses at the gene ends were 4 bases for V and 3 bases for J; bases not matched to a gene: 8. This CDR3 region has 16 residues. Germline V gene lookup returns CDR1 SGHRS and CDR2 YFSETQ. Together with reference TRBV5-1 and TRBJ2-1, the CDR3 gives the full variable domain: KAGVTQTPRYLIKTRGQQVTLSCSPISGHRSVSWYQQTPGQGLQFLFEYFSETQRNKGNFPGRFSGRQFSNSRSEMNVSTLELGDSALYLCASSAQLAGIYNEQFFGPGTRLTVL.

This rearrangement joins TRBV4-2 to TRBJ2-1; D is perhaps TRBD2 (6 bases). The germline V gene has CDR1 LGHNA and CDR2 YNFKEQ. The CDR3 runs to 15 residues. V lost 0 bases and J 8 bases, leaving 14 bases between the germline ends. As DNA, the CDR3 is TGTGCCAGCAGCCAAGACCGCCGGGGGTCGGATGAGCAGTTCTTC. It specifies CASSQDRRGSDEQFF.

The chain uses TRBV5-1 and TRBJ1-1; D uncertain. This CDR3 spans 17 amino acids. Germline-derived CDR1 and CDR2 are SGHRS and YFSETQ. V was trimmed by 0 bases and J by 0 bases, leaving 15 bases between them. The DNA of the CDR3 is TGCGCCAGCAGCTTGGTCGCAGTCTCTAATGTGAACACTGAAGCTTTCTTT. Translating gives CASSLVAVSNVNTEAFF.

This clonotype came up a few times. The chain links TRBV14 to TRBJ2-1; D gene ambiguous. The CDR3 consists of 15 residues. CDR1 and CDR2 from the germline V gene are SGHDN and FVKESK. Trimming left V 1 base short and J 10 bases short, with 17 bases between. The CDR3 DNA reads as TGTGCCAGCAGCCAAGGAGTTTTCGGGCGGAGCGAGCAGTTCTTC. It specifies CASSQGVFGRSEQFF.

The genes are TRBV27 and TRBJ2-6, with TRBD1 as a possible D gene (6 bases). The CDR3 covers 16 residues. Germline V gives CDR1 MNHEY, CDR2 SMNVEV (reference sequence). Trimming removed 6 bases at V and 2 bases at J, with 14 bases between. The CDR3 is CASSPFDRTGANVLTF. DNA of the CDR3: TGTGCCAGCAGCCCCTTCGACAGGACTGGGGCCAACGTCCTGACTTTC.

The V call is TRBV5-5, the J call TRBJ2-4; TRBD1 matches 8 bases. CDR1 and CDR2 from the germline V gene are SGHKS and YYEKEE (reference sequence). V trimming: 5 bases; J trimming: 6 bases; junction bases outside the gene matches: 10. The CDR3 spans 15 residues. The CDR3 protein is CASSFITGQANIQYF. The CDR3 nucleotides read TGTGCCAGCAGTTTCATTACGGGACAGGCAAACATTCAGTACTTC.

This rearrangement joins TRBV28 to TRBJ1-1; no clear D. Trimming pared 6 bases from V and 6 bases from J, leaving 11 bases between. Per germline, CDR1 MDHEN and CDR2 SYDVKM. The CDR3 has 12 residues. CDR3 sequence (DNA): TGTGCCAGCAGGGCTCAGGTGGCTGAAGCTTTCTTT. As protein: CASRAQVAEAFF.

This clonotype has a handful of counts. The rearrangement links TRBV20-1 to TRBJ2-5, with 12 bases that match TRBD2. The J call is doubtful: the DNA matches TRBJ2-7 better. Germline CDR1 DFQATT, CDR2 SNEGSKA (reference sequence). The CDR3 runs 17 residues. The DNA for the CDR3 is TGCAGTGCTAGAGCCCTTGGACTAGCGGGGAGTTACGACGAGCAGTACTTC. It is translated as CSARALGLAGSYDEQYF.

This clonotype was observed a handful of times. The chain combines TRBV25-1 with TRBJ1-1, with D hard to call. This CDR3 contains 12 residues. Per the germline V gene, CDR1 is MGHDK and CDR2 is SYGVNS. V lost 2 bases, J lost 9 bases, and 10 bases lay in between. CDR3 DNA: TGTGCCAGCAGTGAACTGGGAAAGCAAGCTTTCTTT. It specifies CASSELGKQAFF.

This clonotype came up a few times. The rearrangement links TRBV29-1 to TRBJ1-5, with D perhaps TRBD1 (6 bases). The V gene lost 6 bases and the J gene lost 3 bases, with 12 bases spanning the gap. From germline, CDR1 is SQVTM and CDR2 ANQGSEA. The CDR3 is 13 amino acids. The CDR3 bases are TGCAGCGTCCTAACAGGGTCCAATCAGCCCCAGCATTTT. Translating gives CSVLTGSNQPQHF. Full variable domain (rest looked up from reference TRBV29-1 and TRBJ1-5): SAVISQKPSRDICQRGTSLTIQCQVDSQVTMMFWYRQQPGQSLTLIATANQGSEATYESGFVIDKFPISRPNLTFSTLTVSNMSPEDSSIYLCSVLTGSNQPQHFGDGTRLSIL.

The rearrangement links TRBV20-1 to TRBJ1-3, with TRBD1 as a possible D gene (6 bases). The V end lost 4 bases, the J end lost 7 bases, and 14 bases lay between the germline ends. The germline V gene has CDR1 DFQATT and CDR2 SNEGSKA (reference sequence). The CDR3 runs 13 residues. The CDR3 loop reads CSAKEGVRNTIYF. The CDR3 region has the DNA TGCAGTGCTAAGGAGGGGGTTCGGAACACCATATATTTT.

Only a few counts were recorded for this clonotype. The CDR3 reads CASSGGDSGDEQYF. The CDR3 bases are TGTGCCAGCAGTGGCGGGGATAGCGGAGACGAGCAGTACTTC. The chain has TRBV6-2 or TRBV6-3 and TRBJ2-7, with D possibly being TRBD2 (6 bases). Germline CDR1 MNHEY, CDR2 SVGEGT. V was shortened by 5 bases and J by 5 bases, with 16 bases between the two germline ends. The length of the CDR3 is 14 residues.

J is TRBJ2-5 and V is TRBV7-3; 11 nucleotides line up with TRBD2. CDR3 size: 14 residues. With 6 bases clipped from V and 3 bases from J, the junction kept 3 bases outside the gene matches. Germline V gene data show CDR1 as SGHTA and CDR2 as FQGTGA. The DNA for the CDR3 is TGTGCCAGCAGGGATAGCGGGGGGGAAGAGACCCAGTACTTC. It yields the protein CASRDSGGEETQYF.

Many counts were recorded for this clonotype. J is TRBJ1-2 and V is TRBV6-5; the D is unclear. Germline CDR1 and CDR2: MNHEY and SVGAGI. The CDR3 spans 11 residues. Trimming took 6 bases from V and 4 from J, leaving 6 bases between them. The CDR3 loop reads CASSGIYGYTF. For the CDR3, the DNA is TGTGCCAGCAGCGGTATCTATGGCTACACCTTC.

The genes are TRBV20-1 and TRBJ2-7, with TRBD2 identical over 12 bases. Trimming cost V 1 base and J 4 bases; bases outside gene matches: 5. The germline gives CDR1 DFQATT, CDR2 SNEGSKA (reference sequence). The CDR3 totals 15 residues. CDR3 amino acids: CSARVTSGGWYEQYF. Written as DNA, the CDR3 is TGCAGTGCTAGAGTTACTAGCGGGGGGTGGTACGAGCAGTACTTC.

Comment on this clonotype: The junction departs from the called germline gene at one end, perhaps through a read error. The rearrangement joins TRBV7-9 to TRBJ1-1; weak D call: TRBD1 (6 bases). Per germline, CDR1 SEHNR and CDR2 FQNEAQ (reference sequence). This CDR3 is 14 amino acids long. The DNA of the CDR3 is TGTGCCAGCAGCCCGGGGGGGGCTAACAGTGAAGCTTTCTTT. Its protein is CASSPGGANSEAFF.

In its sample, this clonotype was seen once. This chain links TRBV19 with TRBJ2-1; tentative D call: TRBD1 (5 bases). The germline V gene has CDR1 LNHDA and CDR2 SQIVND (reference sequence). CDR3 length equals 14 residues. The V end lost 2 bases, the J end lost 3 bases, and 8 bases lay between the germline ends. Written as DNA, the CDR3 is TGTGCCAGTAGTATACACAGGATCTACAATGAGCAGTTCTTC. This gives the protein CASSIHRIYNEQFF.